This TCR beta chain was sequenced for a study of blood T cell repertoires in COVID-19. Produced via immunoSEQ multiplex PCR; TCRdb's table is partial and in-frame only. The table records 50,000 or so clones, under 95% of them present only once. The CDR3 extends over 13 amino acids. Germline V lookup: CDR1 MNHEY, CDR2 SVGEGT. V lost 4 bases, J lost 5 bases, and 11 bases lay in between. V gene TRBV6-2 or TRBV6-3 combines with J gene TRBJ1-2; no clear D gene. The origin of this receptor is a man aged 65 to 85 with active COVID-19. Input material: peripheral blood. The CDR3 here is CASSSSARYGYTF. CDR3 nucleotide sequence: TGTGCCAGCAGTTCCTCAGCGAGATATGGCTACACCTTC.